These 24 T cell receptor beta chains were sequenced from one sample in a study of regulatory T cells in long-lasting Graves disease. CDR3 regions were amplified by Arm-PCR using iRepertoire HTBI primers to build TCR beta libraries. Each CDR3 protein is one row after TCRdb ran MiXCR on the multiplex PCR reads. The data contain some 460,000 distinct CDR3 sequences, roughly 16% of them singletons. Time point: newly diagnosed GD, antithyroid drugs for less than 3 months. TCR sequences were obtained from RNA taken from PBMCs. The sample was also reused in another study, on T cells in Graves' hyperthyroidism and ophthalmopathy.

Sequencing used peripheral blood mononuclear cells (PBMCs), obtained at new diagnosis, from a patient treated with antithyroid drugs. Every receptor here comes from a man in his forties or fifties with Graves disease.

This clonotype came up many times. The CDR3 DNA reads TGCAGTGCTAGTAGGGCAGCAGATACGCAGTATTTT. Encoded protein: CSASRAADTQYF. The chain is built from TRBV20-1 and TRBJ2-3, with D unresolved. The CDR3 totals 12 residues. Trimming removed 3 bases from V and 4 bases from J, with 8 bases in between. Germline assignment: CDR1 DFQATT and CDR2 SNEGSKA (reference sequence).

This clonotype was detected ten times or more. This chain connects TRBV30 to TRBJ1-1; maybe TRBD1 (5 bases). V was trimmed by 8 bases and J by 4 bases, leaving 17 bases between them. The CDR3 is 13 residues long. Germline CDR1 and CDR2: GTSNPN and SVGIG (reference sequence). CDR3 nucleotide sequence: TGTGCCGGGGCTCAGGACGGTGGCACTGAAGCTTTCTTT. Protein: CAGAQDGGTEAFF.

Points on this clonotype: The junction departs from the called germline gene at one end, perhaps through a read error. This chain uses TRBV15 with TRBJ2-1; 7 nucleotides match TRBD2. Per germline, CDR1 LNHNV and CDR2 YYDKDF (reference sequence). CDR3 length equals 17 residues. The chain's CDR3 is CVTSRDLMAGALNEQFF. The DNA for the CDR3 is TGTGTCACCAGCAGAGATCTGATGGCGGGAGCTCTCAATGAGCAGTTCTTC.

This clonotype was observed at least ten times. The chain uses TRBV6-2 or TRBV6-3 and TRBJ1-1; 8 nucleotides line up with TRBD1. The CDR3 covers 14 residues. CDR1 and CDR2 from the germline V gene are MNHEY and SVGEGT. Trimming removed 5 bases from V and 3 bases from J; junction bases left unmatched: 5. In DNA form, the CDR3 reads TGTGCCAGCAGTGTTACAGGGGGGGACACTGAAGCTTTCTTT. This gives the protein CASSVTGGDTEAFF.

This clonotype was counted at least ten times. The V call is TRBV28, the J call TRBJ2-5, with D possibly TRBD1 on 6 matching bases. The CDR3 has 17 residues. Germline-derived CDR1 and CDR2 are MDHEN and SYDVKM. V lost 5 bases and J 8 bases, leaving 27 bases between the germline ends. CDR3 region: CASSTPGTPTNHRTQYF. CDR3 nucleotides: TGTGCCAGCAGTACTCCCGGGACACCAACTAACCACCGCACCCAGTACTTC.

V gene TRBV5-6 combines with J gene TRBJ1-6; TRBD1 might be the D (6 bases). The CDR3 is 15 amino acids. V lost 4 bases to trimming and J lost 5 bases, with 13 bases between them. Per the germline V gene, CDR1 is SGHDT and CDR2 is YYEEEE. CDR3 in DNA: TGTGCCAGCAGCCCCTGGACAGTCGATAATTCACCCCTCCACTTT. Protein product: CASSPWTVDNSPLHF. Full variable domain (missing parts from reference TRBV5-6 and TRBJ1-6): DAGVTQSPTHLIKTRGQQVTLRCSPKSGHDTVSWYQQALGQGPQFIFQYYEEEERQRGNFPDRFSGHQFPNYSSELNVNALLLGDSALYLCASSPWTVDNSPLHFGNGTRLTVT.

This clonotype was seen many times. The chain uses TRBV28 and TRBJ1-5, with D possibly matching TRBD1 (5 bases). Between the trimmed V and J ends, which lost 7 bases and 2 bases, there was a span of 15 bases. CDR3 length: 15 residues. In germline, CDR1 is MDHEN, CDR2 SYDVKM. CDR3 DNA: TGTGCCAGCAATCATGGGGGGGGGGGCAATCAGCCCCAGCATTTT. Its protein product is CASNHGGGGNQPQHF.

Comments on this clonotype: A read error may be the cause here, since a much bigger clone is one base away. The rearrangement links TRBV2 to TRBJ2-3; weak D call: TRBD1 (6 bases). CDR3 length equals 14 residues. Germline loops: CDR1 SNHLY, CDR2 FYNNEI. The ends were cut back, 6 bases at V and 5 bases at J, with 15 bases in the middle. CDR3 nucleotides: TGTGCCAGCAGCCCGAGGACAGTCCTAGATACGCAGTATTTT. Translation: CASSPRTVLDTQYF.

This clonotype was counted at least ten times. The chain carries TRBV28 and TRBJ2-3, with D unclear. Germline CDR1 MDHEN, CDR2 SYDVKM. Trimming took 1 base from V and 2 from J, leaving 10 bases between them. CDR3 length: 15 residues. The DNA for the CDR3 is TGTGCCAGCAGTTTATCGGGTCCCTACACAGATACGCAGTATTTT. This translates into CASSLSGPYTDTQYF.

The chain couples TRBV29-1 to TRBJ2-1; D is perhaps TRBD1 (5 bases). The germline V gene has CDR1 SQVTM and CDR2 ANQGSEA. CDR3 size: 15 residues. The V end was cut by 7 bases, the J end by 6 bases, with 22 bases between. CDR3 DNA: TGCAGCGCGGAGATAGGGGTACGACGTTTCAATGAGCAGTTCTTC. It codes for CSAEIGVRRFNEQFF.

The sample holds a few counts of this clonotype. V usage is TRBV6-1 and J usage is TRBJ2-1; 7 nucleotides line up with TRBD2. J was trimmed by 15 bases and V by 0 bases; bases with no gene match: 14. Looked up from germline, CDR1 is MNHNS and CDR2 is SASEGT. The CDR3 has 15 residues. In DNA form, the CDR3 reads TGTGCCAGCAGTGAAGCCGGACTAGACACAAAAGAGGTGTTCTTC. Amino acid sequence: CASSEAGLDTKEVFF.

This chain joins TRBV7-9 and TRBJ2-1, with no clear D. V dropped 1 base and J dropped 15 bases, with 19 bases sitting between them. This CDR3 has 14 residues. Germline CDR1 and CDR2: SEHNR and FQNEAQ (reference sequence). CDR3 coding DNA: TGTGCCAGCAGCTTAGGAGGCGGCAGGCCGGGTCGGTTCTTC. Encoded protein: CASSLGGGRPGRFF.

This clonotype was observed once. One base away lies a much larger clone, so this may be a sequencing read error. The V gene is TRBV28, the J gene TRBJ2-2; 8 bases are shared with TRBD2. CDR3 size: 15 residues. CDR1 and CDR2 (germline): MDHEN, SYDVKM. CDR3 coding DNA: TGTACCAGCAGTTTAGCGGGGCTTAACACCGGGGAGCTGTTTTTT. It translates to CTSSLAGLNTGELFF.

This clonotype was counted a few times. The chain carries TRBV28 and TRBJ2-2; TRBD2 agrees at 7 bases. The CDR3 is 14 amino acids. Germline lookup yields CDR1 MDHEN and CDR2 SYDVKM. Losses at the gene ends were 5 bases for V and 6 bases for J; bases not matched to a gene: 6. The DNA for the CDR3 is TGTGCCAGCAGTCTGGCGGGGGTCGCCGGGGAGCTGTTTTTT. It codes for CASSLAGVAGELFF.

A word on this clonotype: The junction differs from germline at one of its ends, possibly a read error. This chain links TRBV7-9 with TRBJ1-2; 8 bases are a match to TRBD1. CDR1 and CDR2 (germline): SEHNR, FQNEAQ (reference sequence). This CDR3 region has 13 residues. DNA of the CDR3: TGTGCCGGCAGCGATAGGACAGGGAACGGCTACACCTTC. Translation: CAGSDRTGNGYTF.

The table lists this clonotype with many counts. The chain joins TRBV28 to TRBJ1-2; no firm D call. V was pared by 6 bases and J by 5 bases, with 13 bases between. Germline assignment: CDR1 MDHEN and CDR2 SYDVKM. This CDR3 is built from 13 residues. This chain's CDR3 is CASSAGMEYGYTF. The CDR3 region has the DNA TGTGCCAGCAGCGCTGGAATGGAGTATGGCTACACCTTC.

This clonotype was counted at least ten times. The gene calls are TRBV7-2 and TRBJ2-7, with TRBD1 matching 9 bases. The germline V gene encodes CDR1 SGHTA and CDR2 FQGNSA. This CDR3 is built from 15 residues. V was clipped by 5 bases and J by 1 base; unmatched bases: 6. The CDR3 is CASSQSQGASYEQYF. The CDR3 DNA sequence: TGTGCCAGCAGCCAGTCACAGGGGGCATCCTACGAGCAGTACTTC.

This clonotype was counted ten times or more. The chain has TRBV5-1 and TRBJ2-1; tentative D call: TRBD1 (6 bases). In germline, CDR1 is SGHRS, CDR2 YFSETQ. The V and J ends lost 0 bases and 0 bases respectively, with 10 bases between them. The CDR3 runs 16 residues. CDR3 sequence: CASSLDRAHSYNEQFF. The CDR3 region has the DNA TGCGCCAGCAGCTTGGACAGGGCACACTCCTACAATGAGCAGTTCTTC.

This clonotype was seen only a few times. This chain connects TRBV28 to TRBJ2-2, with D unresolved. Germline CDR1 reads MDHEN; CDR2 reads SYDVKM. V was trimmed by 5 bases and J by 7 bases, leaving 8 bases between them. The CDR3 consists of 12 residues. This chain's CDR3 is CASSPLSGELFF. The CDR3, as DNA: TGTGCCAGCAGTCCGCTGAGCGGGGAGCTGTTTTTT.

This clonotype was seen more than once but under ten times. This chain connects TRBV5-4 to TRBJ2-2; either TRBD1 or TRBD2 may fit D (5 bases each). Germline CDR1 is SGHNT and CDR2 is YYREEE (reference sequence). The CDR3 is 15 residues long. Trimming removed 4 bases from V and 4 bases from J, with 14 bases in between. CDR3 DNA sequence: TGTGCCAGCAGCCGGGACCACCTCGGCACCGGGGAGCTGTTTTTT. Translated, it gives CASSRDHLGTGELFF.

The V and J genes are TRBV12-3 or TRBV12-4 and TRBJ2-7, with D uncertain. V shed 2 bases and J shed 0 bases, with 5 bases lying between them. The CDR3 is made up of 13 amino acids. The CDR3 DNA reads TGTGCCAGCAGTTTATACCCCTCCTACGAGCAGTACTTC. It encodes CASSLYPSYEQYF.

In its sample, this clonotype was seen many times. The chain has TRBV30 and TRBJ2-1; 9 bases are shared with TRBD1. J gave up 0 bases and V 5 bases, and 2 bases lay outside the gene matches. The germline V gene has CDR1 GTSNPN and CDR2 SVGIG (reference sequence). The CDR3 is 14 amino acids. Written as DNA, the CDR3 is TGTGCCTGGGGGACAGGGAGCTCCTACAATGAGCAGTTCTTC. Its protein is CAWGTGSSYNEQFF.

This rearrangement joins TRBV6-1 to TRBJ1-6; D is perhaps TRBD1 (6 bases). V gave up 6 bases and J gave up 9 bases, with 12 bases separating them. The germline V gene has CDR1 MNHNS and CDR2 SASEGT. CDR3 length: 13 amino acids. For the CDR3, the DNA is TGTGCCAGCAGGGGTGGGGGCTCTTCACCCCTCCACTTT. This encodes CASRGGGSSPLHF.

V usage is TRBV3-1 and J usage is TRBJ2-1; TRBD2 agrees at 11 bases. The CDR3 extends over 16 amino acids. Germline V lookup: CDR1 LGHDT, CDR2 YNNKEL (reference sequence). Unmatched junction bases numbered 4, after V lost 1 base and J lost 5 bases. CDR3 sequence reads: CASSQGLAGGNNEQFF. The CDR3 region has the DNA TGTGCCAGCAGCCAAGGCCTAGCGGGAGGTAACAATGAGCAGTTCTTC.